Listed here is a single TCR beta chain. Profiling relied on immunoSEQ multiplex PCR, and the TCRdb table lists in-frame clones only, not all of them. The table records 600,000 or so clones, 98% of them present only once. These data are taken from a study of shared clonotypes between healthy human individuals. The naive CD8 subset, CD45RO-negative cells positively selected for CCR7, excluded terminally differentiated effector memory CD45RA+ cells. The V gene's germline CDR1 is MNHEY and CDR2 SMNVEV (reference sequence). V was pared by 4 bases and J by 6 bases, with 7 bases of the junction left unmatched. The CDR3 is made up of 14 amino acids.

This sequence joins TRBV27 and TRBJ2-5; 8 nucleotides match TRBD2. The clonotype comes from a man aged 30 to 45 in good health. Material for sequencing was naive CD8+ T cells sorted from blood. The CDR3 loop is CASSSGTRVKTQYF. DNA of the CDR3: TGTGCCAGCAGTTCGGGGACTAGAGTGAAGACCCAGTACTTC.